Below are 6 T cell receptor beta chains sequenced from a single sample in a study of T cell repertoires in cytomegalovirus infection. TCRdb re-called the reads through MiXCR, storing one row per CDR3 protein. This sample carries around 440,000 distinct CDR3 sequences, approximately 10% of them seen once, and the ten largest clones take roughly 10%. The sequencing input was PBMCs. The receptors were sampled from a human donor in good health (CMV status not recorded). Some clones in this sample may be carry-over from other donors' samples.

This clonotype was seen only a few times. V and J are TRBV27 and TRBJ1-1; 9 bases map to TRBD1. The V and J ends lost 8 bases and 10 bases, in that order; junction bases with no gene match: 14. The germline V gene encodes CDR1 MNHEY and CDR2 SMNVEV (reference sequence). The CDR3 is 14 amino acids. CDR3 sequence (DNA): TGTGCCAGCGTAGATACAGGGGGCTCAAGAAGAGCTTTCTTT. Protein sequence: CASVDTGGSRRAFF.

This clonotype was counted only a few times. V and J are TRBV2 and TRBJ2-5, with 16 bases identical to TRBD2. V was clipped by 6 bases and J by 1 base; unmatched bases: 8. This CDR3 spans 18 amino acids. Germline CDR1 and CDR2: SNHLY and FYNNEI. CDR3 sequence: CASRHGTSGRAGQETQYF. The CDR3 bases are TGTGCCAGCAGGCACGGGACTAGCGGGAGGGCGGGCCAAGAGACCCAGTACTTC.

This clonotype was counted only a few times. This chain links TRBV7-3 with TRBJ1-1, with 8 bases matching TRBD1. The CDR3 is made up of 15 amino acids. The trim removed 5 bases at V and 0 bases at J, leaving 5 bases unmatched. The V gene's germline CDR1 is SGHTA and CDR2 FQGTGA. The CDR3 here is CASSEGQALNTEAFF. In nucleotides, the CDR3 is TGTGCCAGCAGCGAGGGACAGGCCTTGAACACTGAAGCTTTCTTT.

The chain carries TRBV20-1 and TRBJ2-7; maybe TRBD2 (5 bases). This CDR3 comprises 11 residues. V lost 1 base, J lost 13 bases, and 14 bases lay in between. Germline-derived CDR1 and CDR2 are DFQATT and SNEGSKA (reference sequence). Written as DNA, the CDR3 is TGCAGTGCTAGAGCTGCCACGGGGAGTTACTTC. Translated, it gives CSARAATGSYF.

The gene calls are TRBV5-1 and TRBJ1-1; perhaps TRBD1 as D (5 bases). The CDR3 totals 14 residues. The germline CDR1 and CDR2 sequences are SGHRS and YFSETQ. Trimming left V 1 base short and J 1 base short, with 8 bases between. CDR3 residues: CASSLFQGNTEAFF. CDR3 coding DNA: TGCGCCAGCAGCTTGTTCCAGGGGAACACTGAAGCTTTCTTT. Together with reference TRBV5-1 and TRBJ1-1, the CDR3 gives the full variable domain: KAGVTQTPRYLIKTRGQQVTLSCSPISGHRSVSWYQQTPGQGLQFLFEYFSETQRNKGNFPGRFSGRQFSNSRSEMNVSTLELGDSALYLCASSLFQGNTEAFFGQGTRLTVV.

The table lists this clonotype with a few counts. This chain connects TRBV7-9 to TRBJ1-1, with D unclear. Trimming cost V 6 bases and J 4 bases, with 12 bases left between them. The germline V gene encodes CDR1 SEHNR and CDR2 FQNEAQ (reference sequence). The CDR3 length is 13 residues. The CDR3 sequence is CASRRVVGTEAFF. The CDR3 nucleotides read TGTGCCAGCAGGCGGGTGGTTGGCACTGAAGCTTTCTTT.